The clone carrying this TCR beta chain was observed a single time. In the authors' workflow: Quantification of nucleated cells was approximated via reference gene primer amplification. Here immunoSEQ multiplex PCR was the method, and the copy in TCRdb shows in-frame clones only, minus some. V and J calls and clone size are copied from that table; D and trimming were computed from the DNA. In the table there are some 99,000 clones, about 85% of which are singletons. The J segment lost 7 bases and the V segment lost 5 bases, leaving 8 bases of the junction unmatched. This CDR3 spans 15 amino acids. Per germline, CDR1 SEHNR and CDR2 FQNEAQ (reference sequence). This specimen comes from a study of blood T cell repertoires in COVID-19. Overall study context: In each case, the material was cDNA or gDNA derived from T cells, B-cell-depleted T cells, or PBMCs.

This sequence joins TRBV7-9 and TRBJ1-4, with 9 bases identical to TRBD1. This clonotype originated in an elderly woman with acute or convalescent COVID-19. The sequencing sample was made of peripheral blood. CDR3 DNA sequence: TGTGCCAGCAGCGGGGGACAGGGAAGAGGTGAAAAACTGTTTTTT. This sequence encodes CASSGGQGRGEKLFF.